The rows below give T cell receptor beta chains drawn from one sample of a study of blood T cell repertoires in COVID-19. Data came from immunoSEQ multiplex PCR; TCRdb stores just in-frame clones and leaves some out. This sample has under 140,000 clones, with 75% to 85% found just once. Input material: peripheral blood. The receptors come from a woman aged 60 to 75 with acute or convalescent COVID-19. Both conserved end residues are part of each CDR3. D genes are given only for firm matches. Expanded clones get a size class; other rows say once, few or many, or leave the size out.

TRBV11-1,.,TRBJ1-1,.,TGTGCCAGCAGCTTAGCGGCGGCAGGGGAATGGTTGTTGGACACTGAAGCTTTCTTT,CASSLAAAGEWLLDTEAFF
TRBV28,.,TRBJ2-1,.,TGTGCCAGCAATTACAGGGGGGGGTACCACAATGAGCAGTTCTTC,CASNYRGGYHNEQFF
TRBV7-9,.,TRBJ2-5,.,TGTGCCAGCAGCTCGTTCGGACAGATCGAGCGGCTGGAGACCCAGTACTTC,CASSSFGQIERLETQYF
TRBV19,.,TRBJ1-1,.,TGTGCCAGTAGTCCGCAGGACACCGTCGGGAGGGCTTTCTTT,CASSPQDTVGRAFF
TRBV28,.,TRBJ2-3,TRBD1,TGTGCCAGCAGTTCCCCCCAACAGGGGAGTACAGATACGCAGTATTTT,CASSSPQQGSTDTQYF
TRBV7-3,.,TRBJ2-3,TRBD1,TGTGCCAGCAGCTCCTCTCGACAGGGGGCCACAGATACGCAGTATTTT,CASSSSRQGATDTQYF
TRBV19,.,TRBJ1-2,.,TGTGCCAGTAGTGGGGTGGGACGTCTGGGGGAGGCTGGCTACACCTTC,CASSGVGRLGEAGYTF
TRBV29-1,.,TRBJ2-7,TRBD1,TGCAGCGTCGAGGAGGACAGGGAACGAGGCTACGAGCAGTACTTC,CSVEEDRERGYEQYF
TRBV7-8,.,TRBJ1-1,.,TGTGCCAGCAGCGTCCGACAAGGGAACACTGAAGCTTTCTTT,CASSVRQGNTEAFF
TRBV7-2,.,TRBJ1-2,.,TGTGCCAGCAGCTTAGATGTGCAGGGCTATGGCTACACCTTC,CASSLDVQGYGYTF
TRBV4-3,.,TRBJ1-1,.,TGCGCCAGCAGCCAAGTGGGGTCGGGGGGTTCTGAAGCTTTCTTT,CASSQVGSGGSEAFF
TRBV7-9,.,TRBJ1-3,.,TGTGCCAGCAGCTCAGACAGAAGCTCTGGAAACACCATATATTTT,CASSSDRSSGNTIYF
TRBV5-6,.,TRBJ2-3,.,TGTGCCAGCAGCCCAATTTTGCGGGGGCGAGCGGATACGCAGTATTTT,CASSPILRGRADTQYF
TRBV12-5,.,TRBJ2-5,TRBD2,TGTGCTAGTGGTTTGCCAGGGACTAGCGGGGGGCAGACCCAGTACTTC,CASGLPGTSGGQTQYF
TRBV6-5,.,TRBJ1-4,.,TGTGCCAGCAGTACTTCAGGGATTGGTAGAGAAAAACTGTTTTTT,CASSTSGIGREKLFF
TRBV7-9,.,TRBJ1-2,TRBD1,TGTGCCAGCAGCTTAGCGTCTCTGACAGGGGAGGATGGCTACACCTTC,CASSLASLTGEDGYTF
TRBV30,few,TRBJ2-5,TRBD2,TGTGCCTGGAGCCTAGCGGGGGGTTTGGCGACCCAGTACTTC,CAWSLAGGLATQYF
TRBV11-2,.,TRBJ1-2,TRBD1,TGTGCCAGCAGCAATACAGGGGGGGGTAGGACGAACTATGGCTACACCTTC,CASSNTGGGRTNYGYTF
TRBV7-8,.,TRBJ2-5,.,TGTGCCAGCAGCTTAGGGTTCGACAGGAGCCTCGAGACCCAGTACTTC,CASSLGFDRSLETQYF
TRBV13,.,TRBJ1-1,.,TGTGCCACTCGGCCGGGGGGCACTGAAGCTTTCTTT,CATRPGGTEAFF
TRBV28,once,TRBJ1-3,.,TGTGCCAGCACCCTCGGGGAAACCTCTGGAAACACCATATATTTT,CASTLGETSGNTIYF
TRBV15,.,TRBJ2-5,.,TGTGCCACCAGCAGAGATTCGTTAATGAGGTGGGGCGCTGGTGAGACCCAGTACTTC,CATSRDSLMRWGAGETQYF
TRBV2,.,TRBJ1-5,TRBD1,TGTGCCAGCAAGAGGACAGGGGATCAGCCCCAGCATTTT,CASKRTGDQPQHF